This T cell receptor (beta chain) was found in a study of blood T cell repertoires in COVID-19. Produced via immunoSEQ multiplex PCR; TCRdb's table is partial and in-frame only. Of just over 250,000 clones in the sample, around 87% were seen once. Germline V gives CDR1 MGHRA, CDR2 YSYEKL. With 3 bases clipped from V and 7 bases from J, the junction kept 4 bases outside the gene matches. This CDR3 has 16 amino acids. Sequenced material: peripheral blood. The genes are TRBV4-1 and TRBJ2-2; 14 positions agree with TRBD2. This receptor was identified in a woman between 45 and 60 years old with acute or convalescent COVID-19. CDR3 in amino acids: CASSQTSGRVGGELFF. In DNA, the CDR3 is TGCGCCAGCAGCCAGACTAGCGGGAGGGTTGGCGGGGAGCTGTTTTTT.